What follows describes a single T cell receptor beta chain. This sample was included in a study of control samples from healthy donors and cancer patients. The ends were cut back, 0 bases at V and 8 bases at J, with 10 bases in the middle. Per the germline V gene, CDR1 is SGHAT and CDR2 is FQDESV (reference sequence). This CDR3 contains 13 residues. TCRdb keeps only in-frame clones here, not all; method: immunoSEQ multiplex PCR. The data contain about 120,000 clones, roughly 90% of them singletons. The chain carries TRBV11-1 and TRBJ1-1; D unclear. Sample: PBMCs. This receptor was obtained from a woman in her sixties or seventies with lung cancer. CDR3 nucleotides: TGTGCCAGCAGCTTAGCGTCCAGAAGGGAAGCTTTCTTT. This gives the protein CASSLASRREAFF.